The TCR beta chain under discussion was sequenced for a study of T cell responses to AZD1222 COVID-19 vaccine. The ends were cut back, 3 bases at V and 2 bases at J, with 12 bases in the middle. From germline, CDR1 is LGHNA and CDR2 YSLEER. CDR3 size: 15 residues. Sequencing was performed with immunoSEQ multiplex PCR; in TCRdb, only in-frame clones are kept and a portion is missing. The profile covers around 160,000 clones, with approximately 94% appearing a single time and approximately 4.6% taken by the ten largest. The chain carries TRBV4-3 and TRBJ2-3, with D tentatively TRBD2 (6 bases). This specimen was peripheral blood, taken 28 days after the second AZD1222 dose. This receptor was obtained from an adult who received the AZD1222 COVID-19 vaccine. CDR3 loop: CASSHVASATDTQYF. CDR3 bases: TGCGCCAGCAGCCATGTGGCTAGCGCCACAGATACGCAGTATTTT.